This T cell receptor (beta chain) was identified during a study of blood T cell repertoires in COVID-19. This table comes from immunoSEQ multiplex PCR, and its TCRdb copy is limited to in-frame clones, with some not included. The table lists more than 55,000 clones, around 80% of them singletons. Only a few counts were recorded for this clone. This sample also contains other DNA sequences that code for the same CDR3. This CDR3 contains 13 residues. Trimming pared 0 bases from V and 3 bases from J, leaving 6 bases between. Germline assignment: CDR1 SGDLS and CDR2 YYNGEE. The V and J genes are TRBV9 and TRBJ1-2, with TRBD1 as a possible D gene (5 bases). The source of this sequence is a woman of 80 years or more with acute or convalescent COVID-19. Material: peripheral blood. Written as DNA, the CDR3 is TGTGCCAGCAGCGTAGGGGGCGACTATGGCTACACCTTC. This translates into CASSVGGDYGYTF.